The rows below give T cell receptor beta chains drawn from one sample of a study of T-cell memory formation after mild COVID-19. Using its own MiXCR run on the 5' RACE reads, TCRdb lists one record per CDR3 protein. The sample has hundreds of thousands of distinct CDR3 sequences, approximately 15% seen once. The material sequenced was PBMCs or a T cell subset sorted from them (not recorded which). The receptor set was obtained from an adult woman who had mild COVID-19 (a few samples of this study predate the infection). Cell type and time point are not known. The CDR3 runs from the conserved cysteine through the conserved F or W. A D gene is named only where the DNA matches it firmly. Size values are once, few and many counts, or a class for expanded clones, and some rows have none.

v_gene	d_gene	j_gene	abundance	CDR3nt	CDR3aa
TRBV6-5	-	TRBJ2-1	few	TGTGCCAGCAGTTATGCCCAGGGGCGAGGGGGCTCCTACAATGAGCAGTTCTTC	CASSYAQGRGGSYNEQFF
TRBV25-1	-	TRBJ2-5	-	TGTGCCAGCAGTGAATCCGGGCTTCTAAAGACCCAGTACTTC	CASSESGLLKTQYF
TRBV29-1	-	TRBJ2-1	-	TGCAGCGTTGGATTGATACGGCTAAATGAGCAGTTCTTC	CSVGLIRLNEQFF
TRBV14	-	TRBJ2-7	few	TGTGCCAGCAGCCAAGATCAGGGCAGAGCCTACGAGCAGTACTTC	CASSQDQGRAYEQYF
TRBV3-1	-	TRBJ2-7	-	TGTGCCAGCAGCCAGGCCGTGGGACCGGACAAGCAGTACTTC	CASSQAVGPDKQYF
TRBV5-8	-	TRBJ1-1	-	TGTGCCAGCAGAAGTACAGGCCTCCACACTGAAGCTTTCTTT	CASRSTGLHTEAFF
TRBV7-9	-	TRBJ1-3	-	TGTGCCAGCAGCCGGGCAGGGCTCAGTTCTCCTGGAAACACCATATATTTT	CASSRAGLSSPGNTIYF
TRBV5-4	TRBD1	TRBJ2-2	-	TGTGCCAGCAGCTTGAGGGAGATGAGGGGGCCGAACACCGGGGAGCTGTTTTTT	CASSLREMRGPNTGELFF
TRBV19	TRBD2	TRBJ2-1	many	TGTGCCAGTAGTGTACTAGCGGGAGCGTCCGGCTACAATGAGCAGTTCTTC	CASSVLAGASGYNEQFF
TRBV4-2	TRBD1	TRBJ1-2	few	TGTGCCAGCACCTTATCCCGGACAGGGAACTATGGCTACACCTTC	CASTLSRTGNYGYTF
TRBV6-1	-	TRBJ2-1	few	TGTGCCAGCACGGGTCCCGCCCCACACAATGAGCAGTTCTTC	CASTGPAPHNEQFF
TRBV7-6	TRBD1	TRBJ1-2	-	TGTGCCAGCAGAGAGGACAGGGGTGATGGCTACACCTTC	CASREDRGDGYTF
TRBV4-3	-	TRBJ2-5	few	TGCGCCAGCAGCCAAGAAAAAGGACGCGGAGAGACCCAGTACTTC	CASSQEKGRGETQYF
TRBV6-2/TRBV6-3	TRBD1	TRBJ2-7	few	TGTGCCAGCAGTTACTCGAAAGGTAAACCTCACCCGGGACAGCGAACCGAGCAGTACTTC	CASSYSKGKPHPGQRTEQYF
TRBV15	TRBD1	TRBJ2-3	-	TGTGCCACCAGCAGAGATAAGGCAGGGGGCTTGGATACGCAGTATTTT	CATSRDKAGGLDTQYF
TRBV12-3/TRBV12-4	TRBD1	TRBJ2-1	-	TGTGCCAGCAGTTCTAGCGGACAGGGGCTTCGGGGTAGGAATGAGCAGTTCTTC	CASSSSGQGLRGRNEQFF
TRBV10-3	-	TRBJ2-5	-	TGTGCCATCAGTCACCGGGGACGGTCTTGGGAGACCCAGTACTTC	CAISHRGRSWETQYF
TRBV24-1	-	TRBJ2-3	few	TGTGCCACCAGTGACCCTGGACTTCGAACCACAGATACGCAGTATTTT	CATSDPGLRTTDTQYF
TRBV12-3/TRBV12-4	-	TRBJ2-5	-	TGTGCCAGCAGCCAGGTCCCAAAAGAGACCCAGTACTTC	CASSQVPKETQYF
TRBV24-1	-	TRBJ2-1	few	TGTGCCACCAGTATAGGAAAGGGCAATGAGCAGTTCTTC	CATSIGKGNEQFF